Each of the 13 T cell receptor beta chains below was sequenced from the same sample in a study of cytomegalovirus exposure and HLA in healthy donors. PCR employed 60 Vbeta and 13 Jbeta primers. The data were produced by immunoSEQ multiplex PCR, yet TCRdb's version contains in-frame clones alone and is incomplete. The table records approximately 88,000 clones, around 64% of them present only once. Sample: PBMCs. The source of these receptors is a man in his 60s in good health and CMV-seronegative.

This chain connects TRBV11-3 to TRBJ2-7; D is possibly TRBD1 (5 bases). Germline V gives CDR1 SGHNT, CDR2 YENEEA. The CDR3 covers 14 residues. The germline V and J ends were trimmed by 1 base and 5 bases, with 12 bases remaining between them. The CDR3 nucleotides are TGTGCCAGCAGCTTAGTTGGGGCTGCGAACGAGCAGTACTTC. Amino acids: CASSLVGAANEQYF. The complete variable domain, with remaining parts taken from reference TRBV11-3 and TRBJ2-7, reads EAGVVQSPRYKIIEKKQPVAFWCNPISGHNTLYWYLQNLGQGPELLIRYENEEAVDDSQLPKDRFSAERLKGVDSTLKIQPAELGDSAVYLCASSLVGAANEQYFGPGTRLTVT.

V is TRBV19 and J is TRBJ2-3; the D gene is possibly TRBD1 (5 bases). Trimming took off 2 bases at V and 3 bases at J, with 12 bases between the two ends. The length of the CDR3 is 15 residues. Germline assignment: CDR1 LNHDA and CDR2 SQIVND (reference sequence). The CDR3 DNA sequence: TGTGCCAGTAGTATAAATTCACAGGCAACAGATACGCAGTATTTT. Translated, it gives CASSINSQATDTQYF.

The chain is built from TRBV30 and TRBJ2-5; D may be TRBD1 (6 bases). The CDR3 loop spans 16 amino acids. Trimming took off 4 bases at V and 4 bases at J, with 22 bases between the two ends. Germline V gives CDR1 GTSNPN, CDR2 SVGIG (reference sequence). CDR3: CAWTYPPSGVGETQYF. The CDR3 bases are TGTGCCTGGACCTATCCCCCCTCAGGGGTTGGAGAGACCCAGTACTTC.

The rearrangement joins TRBV9 to TRBJ2-7, with 7 bases matching TRBD2. This CDR3 has 16 amino acids. CDR1 and CDR2 (germline): SGDLS, YYNGEE. V was pared by 0 bases and J by 1 base, with 7 bases of the junction left unmatched. CDR3: CASSVGGAGASYEQYF. CDR3 nucleotides: TGTGCCAGCAGCGTAGGTGGGGCGGGAGCGTCCTACGAGCAGTACTTC. Using reference TRBV9 and TRBJ2-7 for the parts outside the CDR3, the full variable domain is DSGVTQTPKHLITATGQRVTLRCSPRSGDLSVYWYQQSLDQGLQFLIQYYNGEERAKGNILERFSAQQFPDLHSELNLSSLELGDSALYFCASSVGGAGASYEQYFGPGTRLTVT.

This clone was detected only a few times. The V gene is TRBV5-1, the J gene TRBJ1-2; tentative D call: TRBD1 (6 bases). In germline, CDR1 is SGHRS, CDR2 YFSETQ. The CDR3 has 12 residues. Trimming took off 3 bases at V and 7 bases at J, with 10 bases between the two ends. The CDR3 region has the DNA TGCGCCAGCAGCTCGGGGGGGCCTGGCTACACCTTC. Amino acid sequence: CASSSGGPGYTF.

This clone was seen only once. The rearrangement uses TRBV2 and TRBJ2-2; the D gene is possibly TRBD1 (6 bases). The CDR3 runs to 14 residues. V lost 6 bases and J 2 bases, leaving 10 bases between the germline ends. CDR1 is SNHLY, CDR2 FYNNEI, per germline. CDR3 in amino acids: CASSRTVNTGELFF. DNA for the CDR3: TGTGCCAGCAGCCGGACAGTTAACACCGGGGAGCTGTTTTTT.

This clone has a handful of counts. Other DNA sequences in this sample translate to the same CDR3. This chain connects TRBV5-1 to TRBJ1-5; 7 nucleotides line up with TRBD1. In germline, CDR1 is SGHRS, CDR2 YFSETQ. This CDR3 region has 15 residues. V shed 0 bases, J shed 2 bases, and the junction held 2 bases outside the gene matches. CDR3 sequence: CASSLGQGGNQPQHF. The CDR3 nucleotides read TGCGCCAGCAGCTTGGGACAGGGAGGCAATCAGCCCCAGCATTTT.

The CDR3 nucleotides are TGCGCCAGCAGCTTGGTGGCAGGGGATCAGCCCCAGCATTTT. It translates to CASSLVAGDQPQHF. The chain recombines TRBV5-1 with TRBJ1-5; possible D gene TRBD1, 6 bases. Germline values: CDR1 SGHRS, CDR2 YFSETQ. Trimming cost V 0 bases and J 5 bases, with 9 bases left between them. The length of the CDR3 is 14 residues.

V and J are TRBV27 and TRBJ2-7, with D possibly matching TRBD1 (5 bases). Germline V gives CDR1 MNHEY, CDR2 SMNVEV (reference sequence). V was shortened by 6 bases and J by 4 bases, with 16 bases between the two germline ends. The CDR3 extends over 14 amino acids. CDR3 sequence: CASSFRQRPYEQYF. CDR3 nucleotides: TGTGCCAGCAGCTTTCGACAGAGACCTTACGAGCAGTACTTC.

This clone was seen a few times. At one end, the junction sequence differs from germline, possibly due to a read error. CDR3 sequence: CASSSPSSATDTRYF. CDR3 DNA: TGTGCCAGCAGTTCCCCGAGCTCGGCCACAGATACGCGGTATTTT. This chain joins TRBV28 and TRBJ2-3, with D unresolved. The CDR3 extends over 15 amino acids. Germline values: CDR1 MDHEN, CDR2 SYDVKM.

The table lists this clone with a few counts. The genes are TRBV15 and TRBJ2-2; TRBD1 is a possible D gene (6 bases). CDR1 and CDR2 from the germline V gene are LNHNV and YYDKDF (reference sequence). The CDR3 spans 15 residues. Trimming pared 5 bases from V and 5 bases from J, leaving 15 bases between. For the CDR3, the DNA is TGTGCCACCAGCCCCCAGGGGCCTTGGACCGGGGAGCTGTTTTTT. It yields the protein CATSPQGPWTGELFF.

The chain recombines TRBV30 with TRBJ2-7; 16 bases are shared with TRBD2. Per germline, CDR1 GTSNPN and CDR2 SVGIG (reference sequence). V dropped 8 bases and J dropped 5; count of bases not matched to a gene: 12. The CDR3 length is 16 residues. In nucleotides, the CDR3 is TGTGCCGGCTCCTCGGGACTAGCGGGAGGGTGGAACGAGCAGTACTTC. Translation gives CAGSSGLAGGWNEQYF.

This clone was seen more than once but under ten times. The J gene is TRBJ1-1, the V gene TRBV10-3, with D unresolved. The CDR3 runs 13 residues. Looked up from germline, CDR1 is ENHRY and CDR2 is SYGVKD. V gave up 7 bases and J gave up 3 bases, with 12 bases separating them. The CDR3 loop is CAITRESYTEAFF. The DNA of the CDR3 is TGTGCCATCACTCGGGAATCCTACACTGAAGCTTTCTTT.